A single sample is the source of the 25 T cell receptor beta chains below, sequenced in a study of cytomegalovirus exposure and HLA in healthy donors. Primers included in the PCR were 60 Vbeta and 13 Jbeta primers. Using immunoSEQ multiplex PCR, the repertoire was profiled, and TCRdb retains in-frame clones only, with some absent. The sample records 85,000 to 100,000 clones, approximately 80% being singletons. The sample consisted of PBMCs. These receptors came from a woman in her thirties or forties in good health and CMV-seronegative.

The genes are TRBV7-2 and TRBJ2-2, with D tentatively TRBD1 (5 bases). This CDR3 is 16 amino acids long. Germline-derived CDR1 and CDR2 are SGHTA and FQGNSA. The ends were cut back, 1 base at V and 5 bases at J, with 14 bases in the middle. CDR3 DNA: TGTGCCAGCAGCTTAGGTTCAGGGATCTCTACCGGGGAGCTGTTTTTT. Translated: CASSLGSGISTGELFF.

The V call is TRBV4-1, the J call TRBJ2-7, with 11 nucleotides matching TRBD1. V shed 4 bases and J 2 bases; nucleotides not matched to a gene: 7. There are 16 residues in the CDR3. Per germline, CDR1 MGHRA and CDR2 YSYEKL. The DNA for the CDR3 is TGCGCCAGCAGCCTCATTCCGGGACAGGGGGCCTACGAGCAGTACTTC. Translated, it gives CASSLIPGQGAYEQYF.

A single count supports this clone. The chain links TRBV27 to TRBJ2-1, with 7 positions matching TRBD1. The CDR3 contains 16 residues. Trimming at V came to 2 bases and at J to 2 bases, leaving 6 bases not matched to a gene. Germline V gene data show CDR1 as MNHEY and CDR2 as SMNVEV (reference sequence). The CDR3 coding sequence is TGTGCCAGCAGTTTAAGGGACAGCCCCCCCTACAATGAGCAGTTCTTC. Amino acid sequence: CASSLRDSPPYNEQFF.

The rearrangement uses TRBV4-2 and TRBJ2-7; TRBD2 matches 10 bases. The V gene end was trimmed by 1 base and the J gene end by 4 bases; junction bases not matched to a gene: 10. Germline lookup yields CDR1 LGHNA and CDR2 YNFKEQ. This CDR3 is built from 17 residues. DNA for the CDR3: TGTGCCAGCAGCCAAGCGGTTGCTAGCGGGGGCCAATACGAGCAGTACTTC. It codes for CASSQAVASGGQYEQYF.

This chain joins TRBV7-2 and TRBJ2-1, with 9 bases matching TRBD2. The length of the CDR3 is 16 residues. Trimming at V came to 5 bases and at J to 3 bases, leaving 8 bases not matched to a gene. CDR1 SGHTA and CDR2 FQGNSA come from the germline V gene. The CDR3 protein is CASSRHSGGFYNEQFF. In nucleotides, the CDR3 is TGTGCCAGCAGCCGACATAGCGGGGGATTCTACAATGAGCAGTTCTTC.

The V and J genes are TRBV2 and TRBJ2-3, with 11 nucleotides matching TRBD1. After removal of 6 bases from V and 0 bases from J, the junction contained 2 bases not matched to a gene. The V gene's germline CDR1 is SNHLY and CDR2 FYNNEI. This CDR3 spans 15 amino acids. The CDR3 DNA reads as TGTGCCAGCAGGAGGACAGGGGGCAGCACAGATACGCAGTATTTT. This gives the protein CASRRTGGSTDTQYF.

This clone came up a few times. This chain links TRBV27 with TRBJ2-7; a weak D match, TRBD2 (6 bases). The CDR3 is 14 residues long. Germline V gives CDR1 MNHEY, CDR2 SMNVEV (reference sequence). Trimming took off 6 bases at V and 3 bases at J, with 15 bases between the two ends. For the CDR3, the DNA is TGTGCCAGCAGCCCAGGGAGGACCCACTACGAGCAGTACTTC. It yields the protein CASSPGRTHYEQYF.

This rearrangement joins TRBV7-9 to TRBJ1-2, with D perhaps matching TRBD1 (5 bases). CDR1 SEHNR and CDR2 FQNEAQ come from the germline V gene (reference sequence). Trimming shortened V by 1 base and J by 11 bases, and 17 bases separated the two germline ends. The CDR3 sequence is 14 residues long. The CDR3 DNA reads TGTGCCAGCAGCTTAGACCAGACCAGGGTTTCATACACCTTC. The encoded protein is CASSLDQTRVSYTF.

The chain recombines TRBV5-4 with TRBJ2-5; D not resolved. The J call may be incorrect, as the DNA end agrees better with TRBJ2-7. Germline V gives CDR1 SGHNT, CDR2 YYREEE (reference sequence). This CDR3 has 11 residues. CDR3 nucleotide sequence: TGTGCCAGCAGTTACTCCTACGAGCAGTACTTC. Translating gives CASSYSYEQYF.

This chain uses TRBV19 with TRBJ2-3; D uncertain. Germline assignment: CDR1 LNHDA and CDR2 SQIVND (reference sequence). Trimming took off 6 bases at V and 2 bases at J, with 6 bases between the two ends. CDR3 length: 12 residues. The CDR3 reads CASSYSTDTQYF. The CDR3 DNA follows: TGTGCCAGTAGCTACTCCACAGATACGCAGTATTTT.

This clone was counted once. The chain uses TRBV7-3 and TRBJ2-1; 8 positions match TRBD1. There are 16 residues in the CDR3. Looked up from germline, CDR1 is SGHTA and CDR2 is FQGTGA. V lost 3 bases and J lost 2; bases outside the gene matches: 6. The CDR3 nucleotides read TGTGCCAGCAGCTTTCTTGGGACAGGTACCTACAATGAGCAGTTCTTC. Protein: CASSFLGTGTYNEQFF.

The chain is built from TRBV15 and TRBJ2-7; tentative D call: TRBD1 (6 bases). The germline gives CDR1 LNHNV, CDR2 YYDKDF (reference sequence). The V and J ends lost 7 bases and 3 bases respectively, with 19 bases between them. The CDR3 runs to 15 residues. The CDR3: CATKGLGAHGYEQYF. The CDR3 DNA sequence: TGTGCCACCAAGGGTTTGGGGGCGCATGGCTACGAGCAGTACTTC.

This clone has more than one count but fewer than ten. The CDR3 DNA follows: TGTGCCAGCAACCTAGCGGGGGGGCTGGCTCATGAGCAGTTCTTC. Amino acids: CASNLAGGLAHEQFF. This chain connects TRBV5-8 to TRBJ2-1; TRBD2 matches 12 bases. Germline CDR1 and CDR2: SGHTS and YDEGEE. V lost 6 bases to trimming and J lost 8 bases; unmatched junction nucleotides: 9. This CDR3 is built from 15 residues.

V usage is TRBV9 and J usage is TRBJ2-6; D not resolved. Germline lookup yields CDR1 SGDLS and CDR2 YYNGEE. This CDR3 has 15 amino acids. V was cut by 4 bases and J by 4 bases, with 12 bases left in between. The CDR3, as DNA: TGTGCCAGCAGCTACGCGTGGGCCGGGGCCAACGTCCTGACTTTC. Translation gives CASSYAWAGANVLTF.

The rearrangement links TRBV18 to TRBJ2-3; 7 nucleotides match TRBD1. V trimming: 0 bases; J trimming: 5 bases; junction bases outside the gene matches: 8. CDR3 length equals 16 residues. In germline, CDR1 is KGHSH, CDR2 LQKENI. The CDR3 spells CASSPPNRGQRDTQYF. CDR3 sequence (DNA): TGTGCCAGCTCACCACCCAATAGGGGGCAAAGAGATACGCAGTATTTT.

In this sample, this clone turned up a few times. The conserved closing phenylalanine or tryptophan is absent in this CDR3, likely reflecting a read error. This CDR3 reads CASSLNGGFGRETEAFV. CDR3 DNA: TGTGCCAGCAGCTTAAATGGGGGGTTCGGAAGGGAGACTGAAGCTTTCGTT. This chain joins TRBV7-3 and TRBJ1-1; D perhaps matches TRBD1 (5 bases). The length of the CDR3 is 17 residues. Germline V gene sequence: CDR1 SGHTA, CDR2 FQGTGA. V was clipped by 1 base and J by 5 bases, with 20 bases between them.

In DNA, the CDR3 is TGCGCCAGCAGCTCACAGGGAGTAGAGACCCAGTACTTC. Translated: CASSSQGVETQYF. The chain carries TRBV5-1 and TRBJ2-5; tentative D call: TRBD1 (6 bases). Trimming cost V 3 bases and J 4 bases, with 10 bases left between them. Germline V lookup: CDR1 SGHRS, CDR2 YFSETQ. The CDR3 totals 13 residues.

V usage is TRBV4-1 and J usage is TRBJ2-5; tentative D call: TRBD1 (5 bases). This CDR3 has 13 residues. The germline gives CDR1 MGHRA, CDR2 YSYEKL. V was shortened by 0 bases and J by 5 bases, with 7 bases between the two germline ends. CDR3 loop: CASSQEGRETQYF. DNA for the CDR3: TGCGCCAGCAGCCAAGAGGGGCGGGAGACCCAGTACTTC.

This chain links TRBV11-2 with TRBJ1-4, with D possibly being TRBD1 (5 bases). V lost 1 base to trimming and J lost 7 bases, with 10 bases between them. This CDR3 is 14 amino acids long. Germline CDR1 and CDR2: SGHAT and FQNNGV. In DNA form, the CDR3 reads TGTGCCAGCAGCTTAGCGGGGGGGGGTGAAAAACTGTTTTTT. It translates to CASSLAGGGEKLFF.

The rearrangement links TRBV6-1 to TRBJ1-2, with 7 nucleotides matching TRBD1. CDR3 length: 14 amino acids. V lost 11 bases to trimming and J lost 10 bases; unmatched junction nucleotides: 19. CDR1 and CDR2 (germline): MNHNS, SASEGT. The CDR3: CAAVPLTGTLNYTF. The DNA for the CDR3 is TGTGCCGCAGTGCCTTTGACAGGGACCTTAAACTACACCTTC.

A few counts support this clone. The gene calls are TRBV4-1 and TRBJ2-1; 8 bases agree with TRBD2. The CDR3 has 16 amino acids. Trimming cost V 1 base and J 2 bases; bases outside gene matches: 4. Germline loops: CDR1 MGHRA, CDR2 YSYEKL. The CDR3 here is CASSQGTTSAYNEQFF. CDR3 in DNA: TGCGCCAGCAGCCAAGGCACGACTAGCGCCTACAATGAGCAGTTCTTC.

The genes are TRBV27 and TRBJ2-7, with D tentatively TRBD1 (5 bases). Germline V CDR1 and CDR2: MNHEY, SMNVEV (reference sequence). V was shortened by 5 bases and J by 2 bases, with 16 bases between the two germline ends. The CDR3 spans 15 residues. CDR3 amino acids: CASSPRKSRAYEQYF. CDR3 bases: TGTGCCAGCAGTCCACGAAAAAGCAGGGCCTACGAGCAGTACTTC.

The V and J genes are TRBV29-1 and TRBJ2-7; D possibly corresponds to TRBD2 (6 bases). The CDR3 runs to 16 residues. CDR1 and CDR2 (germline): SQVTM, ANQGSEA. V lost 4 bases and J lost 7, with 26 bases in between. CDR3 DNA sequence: TGCAGCGTTGCCTCGGTGGTGGCTAGCGCCGTGGGGGAGCAGTACTTC. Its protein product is CSVASVVASAVGEQYF.

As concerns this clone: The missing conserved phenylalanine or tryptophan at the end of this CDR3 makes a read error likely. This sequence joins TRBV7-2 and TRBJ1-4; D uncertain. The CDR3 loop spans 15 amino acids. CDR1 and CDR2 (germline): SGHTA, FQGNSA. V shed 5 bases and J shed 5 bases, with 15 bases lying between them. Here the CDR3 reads CASSAPDKQNEKLFV. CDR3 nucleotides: TGTGCCAGCAGCGCCCCCGACAAACAAAATGAAAAACTGTTTGTT.

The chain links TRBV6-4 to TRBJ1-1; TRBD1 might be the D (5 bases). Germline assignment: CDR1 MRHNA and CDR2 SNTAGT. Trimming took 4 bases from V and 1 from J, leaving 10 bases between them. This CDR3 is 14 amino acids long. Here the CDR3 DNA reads TGTGCCAGCAGTGCTTCTACAGGGAACACTGAAGCTTTCTTT. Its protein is CASSASTGNTEAFF.